The T cell receptor (beta chain) described here comes from a study of blood T cell repertoires in COVID-19. Authors' analysis steps: Reference gene primers were amplified, and this amplification served to estimate nucleated cell counts. Produced via immunoSEQ multiplex PCR; TCRdb's table is partial and in-frame only. The V and J calls and the clone size are those of that table, but D and trimming were determined from the DNA. The profile covers roughly 100,000 clones, with less than 90% appearing a single time and roughly 4.6% taken by the ten largest. The CDR3 extends over 16 amino acids. J was trimmed by 6 bases and V by 3 bases; bases with no gene match: 10. Germline values: CDR1 KGHSH, CDR2 LQKENI.

Sequenced sample: peripheral blood. The source of this sequence is a human donor in a cohort sampled during active COVID-19. The genes are TRBV18 and TRBJ2-2; 7 bases line up with TRBD2. This CDR3 reads CASSPLGGRQSGELFF. CDR3 in DNA: TGTGCCAGCTCACCCCTGGGAGGGCGTCAGTCCGGGGAGCTGTTTTTT.